This T cell receptor beta chain comes out of a study of T cells after yellow fever vaccination. This clonotype has a count of ten or more. The antigen is unknown. The 5'RACE template-switching step produced TCR cDNA and added a universal primer site and UMIs. TCRdb re-called the 5' RACE reads through MiXCR, storing one row per CDR3 protein. The data show under 300,000 distinct CDR3 sequences, roughly 7.2% seen once. General observations from the study: Among primary-vaccination clones, most reappeared after the booster, at almost 98% for CD4 and about 90% for CD8.

This receptor was identified in a man younger than 40 who received the YFV17D yellow fever vaccine. The specimen comprised CD4+ T cells sorted from PBMCs, sampled 15 days after the yellow fever booster vaccination.

DNA for the CDR3: TGTGCCAGCTCACCGGGACTAGCGGGAAACAATGAGCAGTTCTTC. This sequence encodes CASSPGLAGNNEQFF. V gene TRBV5-4 combines with J gene TRBJ2-1; 13 positions match TRBD2. Germline V CDR1 and CDR2: SGHNT, YYREEE (reference sequence). The CDR3 sequence is 15 residues long. After removal of 7 bases from V and 5 bases from J, the junction contained 6 bases not matched to a gene.